The T cell receptor beta chain under discussion was sequenced for a study of cytomegalovirus exposure and HLA in healthy donors. V lost 2 bases and J lost 3, with 8 bases in between. The CDR3 runs 13 residues. Germline V gene lookup returns CDR1 SEHNR and CDR2 FQNEAQ (reference sequence). Both 60 Vbeta primers and 13 Jbeta primers went into the PCR. Profiled with immunoSEQ multiplex PCR; TCRdb holds only in-frame clones, not every one. The sample includes 50,000 to 65,000 clones, approximately 70% of them seen just once. The clonotype originates from a woman aged 50 to 60 in good health and CMV-seropositive. What was sequenced was PBMCs. The chain has TRBV7-9 and TRBJ2-7; D is uncertain. The CDR3 is CASSLPHSYEQYF. The DNA for the CDR3 is TGTGCCAGCAGCTTACCCCACAGCTACGAGCAGTACTTC.